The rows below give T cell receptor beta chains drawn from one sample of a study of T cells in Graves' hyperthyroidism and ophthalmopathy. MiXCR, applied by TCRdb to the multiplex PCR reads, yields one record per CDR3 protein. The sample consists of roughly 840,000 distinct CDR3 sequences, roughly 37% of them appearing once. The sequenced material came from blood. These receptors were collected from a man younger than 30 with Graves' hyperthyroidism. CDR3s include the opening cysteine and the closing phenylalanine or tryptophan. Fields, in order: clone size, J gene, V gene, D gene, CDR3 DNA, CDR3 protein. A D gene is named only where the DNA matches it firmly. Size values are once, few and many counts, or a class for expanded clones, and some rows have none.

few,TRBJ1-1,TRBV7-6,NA,TGTGCCAGCAGCTCCCCGAGGGGGGGCGGAAACACTGAAGCTTTCTTT,CASSSPRGGGNTEAFF
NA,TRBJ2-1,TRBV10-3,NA,TGTGCCATCAGTGAGGACTTGACCTCCTACAATGAGCAGTTCTTC,CAISEDLTSYNEQFF
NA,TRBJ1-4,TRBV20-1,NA,TGCAGTGCTAGAGATGGCTTTATACCAAGGAATGAAAAACTGTTTTTT,CSARDGFIPRNEKLFF
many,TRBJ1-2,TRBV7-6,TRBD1,TGTGCCAGCAGTTCAGGGGGGGACTATGGCTACACCTTC,CASSSGGDYGYTF
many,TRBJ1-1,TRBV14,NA,TGTGCCAGCAGCCAACGAAAGTCTGGCGTGGAGACTGAAGCTTTCTTT,CASSQRKSGVETEAFF
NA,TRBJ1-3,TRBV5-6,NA,TGTGCCAGCAGCGAAGGGGCCCCTGGAAACACCATATATTTT,CASSEGAPGNTIYF
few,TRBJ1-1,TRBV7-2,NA,TGTGCCAGCAGCCAAGAAGCAGGCATAACTGAAGCTTTCTTT,CASSQEAGITEAFF
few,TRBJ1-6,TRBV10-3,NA,TGTGCCAGCAGCCTAGGGGGACTCAGTAATTCACCCCTCCACTTT,CASSLGGLSNSPLHF
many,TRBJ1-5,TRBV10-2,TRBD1,TGCGCCAGCAGATTTGGACAGGGTAGCAATCAGCCCCAGCATTTT,CASRFGQGSNQPQHF
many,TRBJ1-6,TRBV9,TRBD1,TGTGCCAGCAGCGAGGGACAGGAAAATTCACCCCTCCACTTT,CASSEGQENSPLHF
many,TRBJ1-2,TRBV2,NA,TGTGCCAGCAGTTTTGACAGGTGGGACTATGGCTACACCTTC,CASSFDRWDYGYTF
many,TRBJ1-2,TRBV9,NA,TGTGCCAGCAGCGTAGGTGTATGGCCCGCGGACTATGGCTACACCTTC,CASSVGVWPADYGYTF
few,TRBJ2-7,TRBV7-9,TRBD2,TGTGCCAGCAGCTTAGGGTCCACTAGCGGGTACGAGCAGTACTTC,CASSLGSTSGYEQYF
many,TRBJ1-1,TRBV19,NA,TGTGCCAGTAGTATAAGAGTACACCCCGCGAGCACTGAAGCTTTCTTT,CASSIRVHPASTEAFF
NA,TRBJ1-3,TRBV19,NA,TGTGCCAGCAGCCCCCCCCGTCCTGGAAACACCATATATTTT,CASSPPRPGNTIYF
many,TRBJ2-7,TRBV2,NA,TGTGCCAGCAGTGATGAAGGGGACGAGCAGTACTTC,CASSDEGDEQYF
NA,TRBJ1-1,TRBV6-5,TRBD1,TGTGCCAGCAGCCAACAGGGGATGGAGGCTTTCTTT,CASSQQGMEAFF
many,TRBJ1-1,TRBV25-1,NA,TGTGCCAGCAGTGAATCGACAGTTGAAGCTTTCTTT,CASSESTVEAFF
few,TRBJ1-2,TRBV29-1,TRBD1,TGCAGCGTCACCGGGACAGGGGCGGATGGCTACACCTTC,CSVTGTGADGYTF
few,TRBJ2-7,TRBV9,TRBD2,TGTGCCAGCAGCGTCGGAGGGCTAGCGGGAGTTTATGGGGCTTACGAGCAGTACTTC,CASSVGGLAGVYGAYEQYF
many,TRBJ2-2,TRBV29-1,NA,TGCAGCGGCATTACTAGCGGGGAGCTGTTTTTT,CSGITSGELFF
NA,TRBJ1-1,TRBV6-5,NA,TGTGCCAGCAGTTACTCTGGGTCCGGGGAAGCTTTCTTT,CASSYSGSGEAFF
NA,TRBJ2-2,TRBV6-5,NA,TGTGCCAGCAGCTACGGTGGCCCCGGGGAGCTGTTTTTT,CASSYGGPGELFF
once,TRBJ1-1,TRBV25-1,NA,TGTGCCAGCAGCTTTAAGACCAGGAACACTGAAGCTTTCTTT,CASSFKTRNTEAFF
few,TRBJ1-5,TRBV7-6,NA,TGTGCCAGCAGCTCAAGCCCCTCGGGAGCGCAGCCCCAGCATTTT,CASSSSPSGAQPQHF
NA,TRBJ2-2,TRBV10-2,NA,TGCGCCAGCAGTTTATCCCGACTTAACACCGGGGAGCTGTTTTTT,CASSLSRLNTGELFF
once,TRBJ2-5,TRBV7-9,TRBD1,TGTGCCAGCAGCACCCGGGACAGGGGGCCAGAGACCCAGTACTTC,CASSTRDRGPETQYF
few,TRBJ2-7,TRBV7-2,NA,TGTGCCAGCAGCTTGGTCTACACTGACTACGAGCAGTACTTC,CASSLVYTDYEQYF
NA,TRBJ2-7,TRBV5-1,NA,TGCGCCAGCAACCTACAGGGCCCCTCCTACGAGCAGTACTTC,CASNLQGPSYEQYF
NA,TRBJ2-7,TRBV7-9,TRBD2,TGTGCCAGCAGCTTTGGGGGGGGTTACTACGAGCAGTACTTC,CASSFGGGYYEQYF
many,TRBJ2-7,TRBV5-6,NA,TGTGCCAGCAGCGGCGCGTCCGGCGAGCAGTACTTC,CASSGASGEQYF
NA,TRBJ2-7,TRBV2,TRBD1,TGTGCCAGCGGAACAGGGACAGGGGACGAGCAGTACTTC,CASGTGTGDEQYF
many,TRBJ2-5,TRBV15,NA,TGTGCCACCAGCAGAGATAAGTCGGAGACCCAGTACTTC,CATSRDKSETQYF
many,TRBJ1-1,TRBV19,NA,TGTGCCAGTAGTCTTGCCGGGTTTTCAACTGAAGCTTTCTTT,CASSLAGFSTEAFF
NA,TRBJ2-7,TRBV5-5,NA,TGTGCCAGCAGCGTCCATACCGAGCAGTACTTC,CASSVHTEQYF
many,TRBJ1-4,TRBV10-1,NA,TGCGCCAGCAGGGGCAGGGGTCAACTTAATGAAAAACTGTTTTTT,CASRGRGQLNEKLFF
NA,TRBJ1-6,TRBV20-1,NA,TGCAGTGCTAGGACAGGCCTCGACTATAATTCACCCCTCCACTTT,CSARTGLDYNSPLHF
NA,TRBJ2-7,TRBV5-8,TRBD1,TGTGCCAGCAGTACTCCGGGACAGCTACCCTACGAGCAGTACTTC,CASSTPGQLPYEQYF
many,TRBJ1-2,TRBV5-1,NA,TGCGCCAGCAGCTTGGGACAGGCGGGTGGCTACACCTTC,CASSLGQAGGYTF
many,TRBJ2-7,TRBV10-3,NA,TGTGCCATCAGTGAGCCTGACTCCGGGACAATCGAGCAGTACTTC,CAISEPDSGTIEQYF
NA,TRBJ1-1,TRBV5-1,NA,TGCGCCAGCAGCGGTCAGAGCACTGAAGCTTTCTTT,CASSGQSTEAFF
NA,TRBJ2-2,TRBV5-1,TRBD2,TGCGCCAGCAGCGTGACTAGCGGGATCCCCGGGGAGCTGTTTTTT,CASSVTSGIPGELFF
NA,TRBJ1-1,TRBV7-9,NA,TGTGCCAGCAGTGCCGGACCAGCCTATCAAGCTTTCTTT,CASSAGPAYQAFF
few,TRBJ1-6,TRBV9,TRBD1,TGTGCCAGCACCAGGGACAGTGGGGGACCTAATTCACCCCTCCACTTT,CASTRDSGGPNSPLHF
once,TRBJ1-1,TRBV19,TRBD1,TGTGCCAGTAGTAAAGGGGACAGGGAGGCTGCTGAAGCTTTCTTT,CASSKGDREAAEAFF
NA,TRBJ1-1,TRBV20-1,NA,TGCAGTGCTAGAGATCTTGCGGGCCCAATGAACACTGAAGCTTTCTTT,CSARDLAGPMNTEAFF
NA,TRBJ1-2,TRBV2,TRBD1,TGTGCCAGCACCTACCAGGGGGGCTATGGCTACACCTTC,CASTYQGGYGYTF
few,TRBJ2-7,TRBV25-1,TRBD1,TGTGCCAGCAGCCCCATAGGGACAGGGCCTTCCTACGAGCAGTACTTC,CASSPIGTGPSYEQYF
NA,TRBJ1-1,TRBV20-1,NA,TGCAGTGCTAGATCCATGAGGGCAGCGAACACTGAAGCTTTCTTT,CSARSMRAANTEAFF
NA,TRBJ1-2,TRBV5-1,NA,TGTGCCAGCAGCTTAGTTCCTAGTCAGAACTATGGCTACACCTTC,CASSLVPSQNYGYTF
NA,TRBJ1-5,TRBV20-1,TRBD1,TGCAGTGCCCCCAGGACAGGGGGCAATCAGCCCCAGCATTTT,CSAPRTGGNQPQHF
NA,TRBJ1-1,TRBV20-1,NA,TGCAGTGCCAGCAGTTACTTCCAGAACACTGAAGCTTTCTTT,CSASSYFQNTEAFF
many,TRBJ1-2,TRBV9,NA,TGTGCCAGCAGCGGCCAGCTAAGGGACTATGGCTACACCTTC,CASSGQLRDYGYTF
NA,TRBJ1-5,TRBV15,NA,TGTGCCACCAGCAGAGATCTGGTGATCCAGCCCCAGCATTTT,CATSRDLVIQPQHF
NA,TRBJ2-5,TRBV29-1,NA,TGCAGCAGTACTAGAGTAGAGACCCAGTACTTC,CSSTRVETQYF
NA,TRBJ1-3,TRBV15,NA,TGTGCCACCAGCAGAGGCTACGGTCAAGAGACCATATATTTT,CATSRGYGQETIYF
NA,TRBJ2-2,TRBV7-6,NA,TGTGCCAGCAGCGGTAACCTGGGCGGGGAGCTGTTTTTT,CASSGNLGGELFF
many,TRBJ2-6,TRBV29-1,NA,TGCAGCGTTGACTCTGGGGCCAACGTCCTGACTTTC,CSVDSGANVLTF
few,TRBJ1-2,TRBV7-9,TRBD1,TGTGCCAGCAGCTTAGGGGACAGGACAGGGGGCGATGGCTACACCTTC,CASSLGDRTGGDGYTF